This T cell receptor (beta chain) was obtained from a study of glioma-infiltrating T cells after dendritic cell vaccination. Findings of the study overall: Complete blood and tumor specimen sets were limited to few patients.

As for time point: after dendritic cell vaccination, including at tumor progression/relapse. Profiled with immunoSEQ multiplex PCR; TCRdb holds only in-frame clones, not every one. The sample has tens of thousands of clones, 85% seen once; the top ten hold about 9.3%. V lost 9 bases and J lost 4; bases outside the gene matches: 12. This CDR3 region has 15 residues. Germline V gene data show CDR1 as SGHRS and CDR2 as YFSETQ. The sample holds a few counts of this clone. Its antigen is not known. The clonotype comes from a human donor with glioblastoma. The sequencing here drew on blood, taken after dendritic cell vaccination. The chain joins TRBV5-1 to TRBJ2-3; 9 nucleotides align to TRBD2. The CDR3 loop reads CATAMPGLAPDTQYF. The CDR3 DNA is TGCGCCACCGCTATGCCGGGACTAGCCCCAGATACGCAGTATTTT.